This TCR beta chain was identified during a study of OX40 agonist ivuxolimab in advanced cancers. Background on the study: An anti-OX40 (CD134) antibody with agonistic activity, ivuxolimab, was administered to patients.

This clone was counted a few times. Profiled with immunoSEQ multiplex PCR; TCRdb holds only in-frame clones, not every one. The sample has 76,000 or so clones; around 85% are singletons. The source is an adult with an advanced solid tumor such as melanoma, head and neck, liver or kidney cancer. The specimen comprised CD4+ or CD8+ T cells sorted from blood, sampled in a trial of the OX40 agonist ivuxolimab.

In DNA form, the CDR3 reads TGCGCCAGCAGCTTGGCAGGGGAACGCAATCAGCCCCAGCATTTT. Its protein product is CASSLAGERNQPQHF. The chain combines TRBV5-1 with TRBJ1-5; perhaps TRBD1 as D (6 bases). V gave up 0 bases and J gave up 2 bases, with 9 bases separating them. CDR1 is SGHRS, CDR2 YFSETQ, per germline. The CDR3 runs to 15 residues.